This T cell receptor beta chain was sequenced during a study of blood T cells in healthy people across ages. General study findings and limits: Possibly confounding the expanded clonotype changes was the fact that donor CMV status was unknown. Age advanced and TCR beta diversity per million T cells fell, roughly linearly.

Every donor provided 9.5 to 10 milliliters of peripheral blood. The authors ran a second PCR of roughly 7 to 11 cycles using a sample-barcoded 5' primer and a J-beta primer mix. TCRdb analysed the 5' RACE reads with MiXCR anew, one entry per CDR3 protein. Of 1,300,000 or so distinct CDR3 sequences listed, 59% are singletons. V dropped 1 base and J dropped 2; count of bases not matched to a gene: 5. Germline V gene data show CDR1 as LGHNA and CDR2 as YNFKEQ. The CDR3 runs to 16 residues. A word on this clonotype: The antigen is not known.

The chain couples TRBV4-2 to TRBJ2-3; TRBD2 matches 8 bases. The sequence derives from a man aged 18 to 29 in good health. Sequenced sample: blood. As DNA, the CDR3 is TGTGCCAGCAGCCAAGTGGGCGGGGGGTCCACAGATACGCAGTATTTT. Translated: CASSQVGGGSTDTQYF.